This T cell receptor (beta chain) derives from a study of PD-1 blockade in classical Hodgkin lymphoma. Study in general: It was nivolumab at 3 mg/kg, given intravenously every 2 weeks, that patients received. The study's findings and limits: By C4D1, CD4+ diversity increased significantly, especially in complete responders. Patients who responded completely had about the same baseline diversity as newly diagnosed patients. Reported findings placed baseline TCR diversity lower in newly diagnosed patients (compared with healthy donors).

Germline assignment: CDR1 ENHRY and CDR2 SYGVKD. CDR3 length: 18 residues. Only in-frame clones appear in the TCRdb table, and some are missing; sequencing was by immunoSEQ multiplex PCR. Seen here are 30,000 or so clones, 85% observed once, and the top ten hold 2.4%. The patients all showed relapse after autologous stem cell transplantation, while their brentuximab vedotin exposure varied. Thawed PBMCs were the source of CD4+ T cells, purified by magnetic negative selection. Concerning this clone: Its antigen is unidentified.

The sequenced sample was CD4+ T cells from blood, obtained at baseline. The source of this sequence is a human donor with classical Hodgkin lymphoma. V gene TRBV10-3 combines with J gene TRBJ2-5, with D uncertain. Matching the DNA end better, TRBJ2-7 makes the J call doubtful. CDR3 sequence (DNA): TGTGCCATCAGTGAGATTCGTTACGACTTCAAGGCTTCCTACGAGCAGTACTTC. It yields the protein CAISEIRYDFKASYEQYF.